The clone carrying this T cell receptor beta chain was detected many times. Its target is not known. Germline CDR1 and CDR2: SGHTA and FQGNSA. V was clipped by 5 bases and J by 0 bases, with 14 bases between them. The CDR3 runs to 15 residues. The cDNA came from 5'RACE, which used 10-nucleotide random UMIs. TCRdb reprocessed the 5' RACE reads via MiXCR and lists one record per CDR3 protein. The data hold some 95,000 distinct CDR3 sequences, with 3% to 4.5% observed a single time. This specimen belongs to a study of neurological immune-mediated disorders. Study-level information: There were some 34 multiple sclerosis patients. Of these, approximately 30 had relapsing-remitting MS and 3 had secondary progressive MS. Study findings and constraints: HTLV-1-associated myelopathy ranked highest for TCR clonal expansion and multiple sclerosis lowest, beneath healthy controls. A possible signature was seen in one related-CDR3 cluster, into which phylogenetic grouping placed the repertoires of 18 of 34 multiple sclerosis patients.

This receptor was identified in a woman aged 18-30 years with multiple sclerosis. V and J are TRBV7-2 and TRBJ2-7; tentatively, D is TRBD1 or TRBD2 (5 bases each). Sequenced input: PBMCs. The CDR3 protein is CASSVQEGSSYEQYF. The DNA of the CDR3 is TGTGCCAGCAGCGTCCAAGAGGGGAGCTCCTACGAGCAGTACTTC.